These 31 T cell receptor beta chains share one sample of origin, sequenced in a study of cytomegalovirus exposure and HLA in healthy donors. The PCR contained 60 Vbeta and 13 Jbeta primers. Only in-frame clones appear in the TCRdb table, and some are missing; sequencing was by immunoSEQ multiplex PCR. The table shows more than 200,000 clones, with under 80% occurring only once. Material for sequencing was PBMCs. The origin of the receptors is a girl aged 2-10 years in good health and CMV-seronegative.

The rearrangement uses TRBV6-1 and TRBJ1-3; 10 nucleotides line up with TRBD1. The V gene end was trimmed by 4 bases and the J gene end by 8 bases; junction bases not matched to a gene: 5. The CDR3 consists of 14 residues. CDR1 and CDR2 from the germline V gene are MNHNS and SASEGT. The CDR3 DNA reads TGTGCCAGCAGTGGACAGGGGGCTCGGGACACCATATATTTT. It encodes CASSGQGARDTIYF.

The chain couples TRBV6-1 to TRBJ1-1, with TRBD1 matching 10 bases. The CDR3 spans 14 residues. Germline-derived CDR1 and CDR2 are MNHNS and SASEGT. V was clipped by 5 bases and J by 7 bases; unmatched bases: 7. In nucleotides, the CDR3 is TGTGCCAGCAGTCGACCCGGGACAGGGGATGAAGCTTTCTTT. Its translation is CASSRPGTGDEAFF.

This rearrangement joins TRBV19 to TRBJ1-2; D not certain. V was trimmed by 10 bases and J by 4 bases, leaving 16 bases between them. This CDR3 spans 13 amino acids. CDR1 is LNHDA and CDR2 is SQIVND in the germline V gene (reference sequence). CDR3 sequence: CATGPPGLYGYTF. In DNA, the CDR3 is TGTGCCACAGGCCCCCCTGGACTCTATGGCTACACCTTC.

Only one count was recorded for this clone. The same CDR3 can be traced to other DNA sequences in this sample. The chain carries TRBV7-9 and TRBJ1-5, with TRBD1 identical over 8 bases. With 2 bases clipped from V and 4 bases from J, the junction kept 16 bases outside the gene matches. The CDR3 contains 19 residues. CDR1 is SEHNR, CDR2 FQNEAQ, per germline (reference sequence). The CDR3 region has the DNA TGTGCCAGCAGCTTATCGTTCGGACAGGGTGTGGTTACGAATCAGCCCCAGCATTTT. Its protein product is CASSLSFGQGVVTNQPQHF.

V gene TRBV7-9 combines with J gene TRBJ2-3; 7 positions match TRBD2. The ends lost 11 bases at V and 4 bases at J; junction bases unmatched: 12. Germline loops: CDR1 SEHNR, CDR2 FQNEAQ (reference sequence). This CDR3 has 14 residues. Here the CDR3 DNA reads TGTGCCTCTAGGGGCGGGAGAGGATCAGATACGCAGTATTTT. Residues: CASRGGRGSDTQYF.

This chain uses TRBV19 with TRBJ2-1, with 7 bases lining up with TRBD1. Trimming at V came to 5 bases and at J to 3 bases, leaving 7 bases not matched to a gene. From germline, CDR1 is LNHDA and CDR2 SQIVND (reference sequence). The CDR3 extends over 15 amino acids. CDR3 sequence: CASSLGQANYNEQFF. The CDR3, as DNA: TGTGCCAGTAGTCTAGGACAGGCGAACTACAATGAGCAGTTCTTC. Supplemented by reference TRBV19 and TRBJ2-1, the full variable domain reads DGGITQSPKYLFRKEGQNVTLSCEQNLNHDAMYWYRQDPGQGLRLIYYSQIVNDFQKGDIAEGYSVSREKKESFPLTVTSAQKNPTAFYLCASSLGQANYNEQFFGPGTRLTVL.

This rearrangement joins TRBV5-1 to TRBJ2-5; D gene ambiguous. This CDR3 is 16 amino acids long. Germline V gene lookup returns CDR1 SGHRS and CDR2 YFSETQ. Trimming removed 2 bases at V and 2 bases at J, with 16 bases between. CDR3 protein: CASSFNLLEQQETQYF. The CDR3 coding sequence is TGCGCCAGCAGCTTTAACCTTTTGGAACAGCAAGAGACCCAGTACTTC.

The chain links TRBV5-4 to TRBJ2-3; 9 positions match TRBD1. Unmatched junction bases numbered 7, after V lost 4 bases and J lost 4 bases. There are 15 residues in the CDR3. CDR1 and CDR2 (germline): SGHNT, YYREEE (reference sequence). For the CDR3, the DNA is TGTGCCAGCAGCGCCTCGACAGGGGGGGCAGATACGCAGTATTTT. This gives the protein CASSASTGGADTQYF.

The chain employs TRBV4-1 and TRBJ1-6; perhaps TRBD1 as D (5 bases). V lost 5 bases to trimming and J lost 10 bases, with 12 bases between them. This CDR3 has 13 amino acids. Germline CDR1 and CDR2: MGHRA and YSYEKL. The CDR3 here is CASSSPGLSPLHF. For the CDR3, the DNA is TGCGCCAGCAGCTCACCAGGGTTATCACCCCTCCACTTT.

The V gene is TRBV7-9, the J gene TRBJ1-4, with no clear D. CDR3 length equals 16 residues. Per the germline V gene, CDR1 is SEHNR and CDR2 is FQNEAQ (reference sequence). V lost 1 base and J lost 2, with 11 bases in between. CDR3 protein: CASSLGTQYTNEKLFF. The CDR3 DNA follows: TGTGCCAGCAGCTTAGGGACTCAGTATACTAATGAAAAACTGTTTTTT. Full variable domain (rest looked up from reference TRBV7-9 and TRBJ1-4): DTGVSQNPRHKITKRGQNVTFRCDPISEHNRLYWYRQTLGQGPEFLTYFQNEAQLEKSRLLSDRFSAERPKGSFSTLEIQRTEQGDSAMYLCASSLGTQYTNEKLFFGSGTQLSVL.

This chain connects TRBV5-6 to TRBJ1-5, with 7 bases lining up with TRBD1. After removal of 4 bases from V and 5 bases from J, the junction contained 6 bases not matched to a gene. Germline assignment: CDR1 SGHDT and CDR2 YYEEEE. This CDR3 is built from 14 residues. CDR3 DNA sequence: TGTGCCAGCAGCCAAACAGGGGCCGATCAGCCCCAGCATTTT. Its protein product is CASSQTGADQPQHF.

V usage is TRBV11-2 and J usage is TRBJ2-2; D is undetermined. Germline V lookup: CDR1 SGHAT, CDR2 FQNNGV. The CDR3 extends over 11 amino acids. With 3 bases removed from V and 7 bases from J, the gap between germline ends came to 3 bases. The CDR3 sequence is CASSFLGELFF. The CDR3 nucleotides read TGTGCCAGCAGCTTTCTCGGGGAGCTGTTTTTT.

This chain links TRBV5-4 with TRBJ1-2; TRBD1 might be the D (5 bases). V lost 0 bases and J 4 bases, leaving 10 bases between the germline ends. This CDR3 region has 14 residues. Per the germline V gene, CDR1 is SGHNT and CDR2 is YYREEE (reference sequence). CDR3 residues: CASSLEQGPYGYTF. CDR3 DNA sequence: TGTGCCAGCAGCTTGGAGCAGGGCCCCTATGGCTACACCTTC.

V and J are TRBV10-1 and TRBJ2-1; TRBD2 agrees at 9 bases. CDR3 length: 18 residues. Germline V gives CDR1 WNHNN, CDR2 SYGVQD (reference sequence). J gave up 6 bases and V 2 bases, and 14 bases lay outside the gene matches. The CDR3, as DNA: TGCGCCAGCAGTGAGGTTCCCGGGACTAGCCAGATTAGCAATGAGCAGTTCTTC. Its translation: CASSEVPGTSQISNEQFF.

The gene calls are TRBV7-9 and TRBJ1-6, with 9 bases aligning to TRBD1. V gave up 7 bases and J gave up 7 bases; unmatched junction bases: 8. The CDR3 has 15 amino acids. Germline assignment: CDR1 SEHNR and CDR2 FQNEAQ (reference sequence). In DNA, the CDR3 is TGTGCCAGCACCCCACAGGGGGCAGGAAATTCACCCCTCCACTTT. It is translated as CASTPQGAGNSPLHF.

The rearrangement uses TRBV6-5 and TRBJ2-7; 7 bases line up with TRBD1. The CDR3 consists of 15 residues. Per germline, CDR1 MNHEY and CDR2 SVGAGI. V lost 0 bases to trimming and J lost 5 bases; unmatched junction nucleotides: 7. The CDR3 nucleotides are TGTGCCAGCAGTTACTCTAGGACAGGCCGCGACGAGCAGTACTTC. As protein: CASSYSRTGRDEQYF.

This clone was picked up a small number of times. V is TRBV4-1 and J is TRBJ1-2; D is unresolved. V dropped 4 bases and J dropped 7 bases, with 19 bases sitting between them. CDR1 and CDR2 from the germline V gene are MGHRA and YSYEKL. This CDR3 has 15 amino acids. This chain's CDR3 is CASSLIAAAPGGYTF. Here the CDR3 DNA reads TGCGCCAGCAGCCTTATTGCGGCCGCGCCGGGTGGCTACACCTTC.

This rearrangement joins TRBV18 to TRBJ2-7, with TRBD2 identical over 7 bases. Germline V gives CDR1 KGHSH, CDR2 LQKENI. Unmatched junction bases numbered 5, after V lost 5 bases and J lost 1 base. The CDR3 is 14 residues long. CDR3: CASSLREYSYEQYF. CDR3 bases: TGTGCCAGCTCATTGCGGGAGTATTCCTACGAGCAGTACTTC.

The DNA of the CDR3 is TGTGCCACCAGCAGAGTCACGGCAGGTCCGAACACTGAAGCTTTCTTT. Translating it yields CATSRVTAGPNTEAFF. The genes are TRBV15 and TRBJ1-1; D is ambiguous. Germline CDR1 reads LNHNV; CDR2 reads YYDKDF (reference sequence). The CDR3 is 16 amino acids. Trimming stripped 1 base from V and 1 base from J, with 13 bases between.

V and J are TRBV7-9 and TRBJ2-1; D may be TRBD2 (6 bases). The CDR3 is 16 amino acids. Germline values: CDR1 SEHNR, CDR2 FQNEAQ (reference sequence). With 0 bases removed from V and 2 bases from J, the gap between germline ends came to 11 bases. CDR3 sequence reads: CASSLAPGGPYNEQFF. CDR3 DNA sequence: TGTGCCAGCAGCTTAGCCCCCGGGGGACCCTACAATGAGCAGTTCTTC.

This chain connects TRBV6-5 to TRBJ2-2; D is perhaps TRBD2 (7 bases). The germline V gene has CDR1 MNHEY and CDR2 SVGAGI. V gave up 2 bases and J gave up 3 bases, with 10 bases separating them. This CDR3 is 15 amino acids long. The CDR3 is CASSYGGADTGELFF. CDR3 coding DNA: TGTGCCAGCAGTTACGGGGGGGCGGACACCGGGGAGCTGTTTTTT.

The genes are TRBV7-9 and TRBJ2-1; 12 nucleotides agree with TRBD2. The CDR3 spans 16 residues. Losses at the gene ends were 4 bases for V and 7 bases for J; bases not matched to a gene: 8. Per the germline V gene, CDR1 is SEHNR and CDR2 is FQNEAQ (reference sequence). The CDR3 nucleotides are TGTGCCAGCAGCTCGTTTACTAGCGGGAGGTCTAATGAGCAGTTCTTC. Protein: CASSSFTSGRSNEQFF.

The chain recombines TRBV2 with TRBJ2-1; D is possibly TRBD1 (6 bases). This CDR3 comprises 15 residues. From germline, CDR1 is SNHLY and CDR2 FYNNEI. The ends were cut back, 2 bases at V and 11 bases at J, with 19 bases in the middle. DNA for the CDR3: TGTGCCAGCAGTGAACAACAGGGCAAGGGGGTAAAGCAGTTCTTC. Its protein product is CASSEQQGKGVKQFF.

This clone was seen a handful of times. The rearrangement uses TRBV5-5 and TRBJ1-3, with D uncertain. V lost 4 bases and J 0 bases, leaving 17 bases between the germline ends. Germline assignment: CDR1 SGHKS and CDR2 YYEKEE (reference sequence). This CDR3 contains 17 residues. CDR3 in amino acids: CASSAPPEGLSGNTIYF. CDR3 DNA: TGTGCCAGCAGCGCCCCGCCGGAGGGCCTCTCTGGAAACACCATATATTTT.

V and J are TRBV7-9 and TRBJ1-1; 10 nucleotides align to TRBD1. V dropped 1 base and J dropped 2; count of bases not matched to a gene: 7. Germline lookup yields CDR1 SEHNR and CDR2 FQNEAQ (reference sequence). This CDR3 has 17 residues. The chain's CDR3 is CASSLGGTGASNTEAFF. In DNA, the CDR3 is TGTGCCAGCAGCTTAGGAGGGACAGGGGCTTCTAACACTGAAGCTTTCTTT.

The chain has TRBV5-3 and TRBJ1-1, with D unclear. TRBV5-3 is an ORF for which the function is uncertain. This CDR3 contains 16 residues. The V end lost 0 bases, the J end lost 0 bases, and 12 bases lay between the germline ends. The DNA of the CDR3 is TGTGCCAGAAGCTTGGGGTGTGGGCAGGTGAACACTGAAGCTTTCTTT. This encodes CARSLGCGQVNTEAFF.

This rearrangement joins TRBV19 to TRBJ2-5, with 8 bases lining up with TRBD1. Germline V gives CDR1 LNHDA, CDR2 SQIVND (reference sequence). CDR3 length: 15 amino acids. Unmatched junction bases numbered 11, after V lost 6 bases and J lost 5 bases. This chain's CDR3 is CASRDWTGPGETQYF. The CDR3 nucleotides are TGTGCCAGTAGGGACTGGACAGGGCCGGGGGAGACCCAGTACTTC.

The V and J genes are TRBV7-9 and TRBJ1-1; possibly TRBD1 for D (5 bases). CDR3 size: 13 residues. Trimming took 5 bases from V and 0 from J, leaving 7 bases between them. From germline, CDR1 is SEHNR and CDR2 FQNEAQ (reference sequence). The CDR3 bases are TGTGCCAGCAGCGTCAGGGTGAACACTGAAGCTTTCTTT. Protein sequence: CASSVRVNTEAFF.

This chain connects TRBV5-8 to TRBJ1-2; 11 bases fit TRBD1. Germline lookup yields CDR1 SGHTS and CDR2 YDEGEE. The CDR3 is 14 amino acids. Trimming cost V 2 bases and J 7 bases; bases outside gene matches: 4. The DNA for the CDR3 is TGTGCCAGCAGCTTCGGACAGGGGGCTAGTGGCTACACCTTC. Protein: CASSFGQGASGYTF.

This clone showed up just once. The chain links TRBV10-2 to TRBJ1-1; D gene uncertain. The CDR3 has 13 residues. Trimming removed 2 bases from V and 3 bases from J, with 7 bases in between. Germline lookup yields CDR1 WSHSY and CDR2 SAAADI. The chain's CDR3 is CASSETVDTEAFF. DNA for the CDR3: TGCGCCAGCAGTGAGACTGTGGACACTGAAGCTTTCTTT.

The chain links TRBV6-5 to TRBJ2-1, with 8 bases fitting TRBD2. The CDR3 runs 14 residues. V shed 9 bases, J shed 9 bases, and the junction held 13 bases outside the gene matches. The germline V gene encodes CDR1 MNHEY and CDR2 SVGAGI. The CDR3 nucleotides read TGTGCCAGTCGCCAGCGGGGGCTCCGGGGTGAGCAGTTCTTC. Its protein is CASRQRGLRGEQFF.